This T cell receptor beta chain was obtained from a study of cytomegalovirus exposure and HLA in healthy donors. Study as a whole: A previous analysis identified approximately 110 million unique TCR beta sequences derived from roughly 190 million T cells. Early on, a data release was issued that held 65 million to 100 million unique TCRs from HLA-typed donors.

A remark on this clone: Its antigen is currently unknown.

Study results and limitations: Association of a missense DCLRE1C variant with TCR beta V- and J-gene trimming was reported in a later analysis.

Both 60 Vbeta primers and 13 Jbeta primers went into the PCR. TCRdb keeps only in-frame clones here, not all; method: immunoSEQ multiplex PCR. This table has over 95,000 clones, 70% to 80% appearing once. V dropped 2 bases and J dropped 8 bases, with 12 bases sitting between them. Germline assignment: CDR1 GTSNPN and CDR2 SVGIG (reference sequence). The CDR3 is made up of 12 amino acids. The sequenced material came from PBMCs. The rearrangement joins TRBV30 to TRBJ1-1; tentative D call: TRBD1 (6 bases). This receptor was identified in a woman in her thirties or forties in good health and CMV-seropositive. For the CDR3, the DNA is TGTGCCTGGAGTCGGGGGGCAAGGGAAGCTTTCTTT. Amino acid sequence: CAWSRGAREAFF.